The clone carrying this TCR beta chain was seen many times. Its antigen is not known. With 8 bases removed from V and 0 bases from J, the gap between germline ends came to 13 bases. The CDR3 has 14 residues. The germline V gene has CDR1 ENHRY and CDR2 SYGVKD. This sample is drawn from a study of T-cell reconstitution after alpha-beta-depleted transplantation in children. Points from the study as a whole: After one year, T-cell counts and TCRbeta diversity mostly came from new T cells.

Preparation of the TCRbeta library involved a method that used unique molecular identifiers. TCRdb analysed the PCR reads with MiXCR anew, one entry per CDR3 protein. The data hold 600,000 to 700,000 distinct CDR3 sequences, with around 14% observed a single time. Sample: PBMCs, taken before TCRalphabeta/CD19-depleted stem cell transplant. The chain joins TRBV10-3 to TRBJ2-5; D might be TRBD1 (5 bases). The sequence derives from a girl aged 2 to 10 with congenital amegakaryocytic thrombocytopenia, due to receive a stem cell transplant. As DNA, the CDR3 is TGTGCCATCGGGGCAGGCCAGGACCAAGAGACCCAGTACTTC. Translating gives CAIGAGQDQETQYF.